These T cell receptor beta chains were read from a single sample in a study of identical twins. Each CDR3 protein is one row after TCRdb ran MiXCR on the 5' RACE reads. The sample includes 410,000 or so distinct CDR3 sequences, about 18% of them seen just once. The sequenced material came from naive T cells sorted from blood. These TCRs come from a man between 45 and 60 years old in good health. The CDR3 runs from the conserved cysteine through the conserved F or W. A D gene is named only where the DNA matches it firmly. Clone size appears in some rows only: once, few, many, or a class for an expanded clone.

d_gene,abundance,j_gene,v_gene,CDR3nt,CDR3aa
TRBD2,NA,TRBJ2-5,TRBV20-1,TGCAGTGCTAGAGATCGCGGGACTACATTGACCCAGTACTTC,CSARDRGTTLTQYF
NA,few,TRBJ1-5,TRBV20-1,TGCAGTGCTAGATCCCCCTTCGGATATAGCAATCAGCCCCAGCATTTT,CSARSPFGYSNQPQHF
TRBD1,many,TRBJ2-3,TRBV12-3/TRBV12-4,TGTGCCAGCAGGGTGACAGGGGGAACAGATACGCAGTATTTT,CASRVTGGTDTQYF
NA,few,TRBJ2-2,TRBV21-1,TGTGCCAGCAGCGCAGGACTAGCCGGGGAGCTGTTTTTT,CASSAGLAGELFF
NA,NA,TRBJ2-3,TRBV20-1,TGCAGTGCTAGAGGGCCCCCGCAGTATTTT,CSARGPPQYF
NA,few,TRBJ2-7,TRBV7-2,TGTGCCAGCAGCCCCTATCCAAGGGGAGCCTACGAGCAGTACTTC,CASSPYPRGAYEQYF
NA,NA,TRBJ2-3,TRBV20-1,TGCAGTGCGAATACGGGACTCGTGGGCACAGATACGCAGTATTTT,CSANTGLVGTDTQYF
NA,NA,TRBJ2-2,TRBV14,TGTGCCAGCAGCCCCCCAGGGGTAGGCAGAGGCGGGGAGCTGTTTTTT,CASSPPGVGRGGELFF
NA,many,TRBJ2-5,TRBV4-1,TGCGCCAGCAGCCCTCGAGGGTCCATCCGAGAGACCCAGTACTTC,CASSPRGSIRETQYF
TRBD1,NA,TRBJ2-7,TRBV6-2/TRBV6-3,TGTGCCAGCAGTCCCCATTCGGGACAGACGTACGAGCAGTACTTC,CASSPHSGQTYEQYF
NA,NA,TRBJ2-7,TRBV12-3/TRBV12-4,TGTGCCAGCAGCCGAGGGATGTCTTACGAGCAGTACTTC,CASSRGMSYEQYF
NA,many,TRBJ2-7,TRBV20-1,TGCAGTGCTAGGCAGGGGATGAGGACCTACGAGCAGTACTTC,CSARQGMRTYEQYF
NA,few,TRBJ2-1,TRBV12-3/TRBV12-4,TGTGCCAGCAGTCGGGAAGGAAGAAGCTCCTACAATGAGCAGTTCTTC,CASSREGRSSYNEQFF
TRBD1,many,TRBJ1-6,TRBV20-1,TGCAGTGCTAGAGGACAGGGGATTAATTCACCCCTCCACTTT,CSARGQGINSPLHF
NA,NA,TRBJ1-1,TRBV6-1,TGTGCCAGCAACCCGGGACACACGAACACTGAAGCTTTCTTT,CASNPGHTNTEAFF
NA,few,TRBJ2-5,TRBV20-1,TGCAGTGCTAGTGACGGGGGTAGAGAGACCCAGTACTTC,CSASDGGRETQYF
NA,many,TRBJ1-1,TRBV11-2,TGTGCCAGCAGGATTACGTCGACAGGCGTCATGAACACTGAAGCTTTCTTT,CASRITSTGVMNTEAFF
NA,few,TRBJ2-1,TRBV20-1,TGCAGTGCTAGAGACAGGGCCTACAATGAGCAGTTCTTC,CSARDRAYNEQFF
NA,once,TRBJ2-2,TRBV10-3,TGTGCCATCAGTGAGTGGCAGGGGAACACCGGGGAGCTGTTTTTT,CAISEWQGNTGELFF
NA,many,TRBJ2-1,TRBV6-2/TRBV6-3,TGTGCCAGCAGTTCGACCGGGACCCCGATACGATACAATGAGCAGTTCTTC,CASSSTGTPIRYNEQFF
TRBD1,NA,TRBJ2-1,TRBV7-2,TGTGCCAGCAGCTTGGATGGGACAGGGGGGTATGAGCAGTTCTTC,CASSLDGTGGYEQFF
TRBD2,NA,TRBJ2-1,TRBV5-1,TGCGCCAGCAGCTTGGTGAGCGGGAGTACGAATGAGCAGTTCTTC,CASSLVSGSTNEQFF
TRBD1,NA,TRBJ2-7,TRBV2,TGTGCCAGCAGTGAAGCCCCCCAGGGGGCGAACGAGCAGTACTTC,CASSEAPQGANEQYF
NA,many,TRBJ2-1,TRBV24-1,TGTGCCACTGCCACCGAGTTTAGGGCTGAGCAGTTCTTC,CATATEFRAEQFF
NA,few,TRBJ1-3,TRBV5-1,TGCGCCAGCAGTGGTGAGTCCGGAAACACCATATATTTT,CASSGESGNTIYF
TRBD2,few,TRBJ2-1,TRBV7-9,TGTGCCAGCAGCCCTCGCCGGGAGGGGAACAATGAGCAGTTCTTC,CASSPRREGNNEQFF
NA,many,TRBJ2-1,TRBV6-1,TGTGCCAGCAGTCAGCTGGCCCCCTACAATGAGCAGTTCTTC,CASSQLAPYNEQFF
NA,NA,TRBJ1-5,TRBV27,TGTGCCAGCAGTATAAAGGACAGCAATCAGCCCCAGCATTTT,CASSIKDSNQPQHF
TRBD1,many,TRBJ2-2,TRBV11-2,TGTGCCAGCAGCCCTAGTGGGACAGGGGTCGGGGAGCTGTTTTTT,CASSPSGTGVGELFF
TRBD2,few,TRBJ2-3,TRBV5-4,TGTGCCAGCAGCTTGAAACTAGCGGGAGGGCTGAGCACAGATACGCAGTATTTT,CASSLKLAGGLSTDTQYF
NA,NA,TRBJ2-7,TRBV12-3/TRBV12-4,TGTGCCAGCAGACCGACAGGAGCCCACGAGCAGTACTTC,CASRPTGAHEQYF
NA,many,TRBJ2-1,TRBV10-3,TGTGCCATCAGTAATAGTAGGAATGAGCAGTTCTTC,CAISNSRNEQFF
TRBD2,few,TRBJ2-1,TRBV20-1,TGCAGTGCTGGAGGGACTAGCGGGAGTAGTGGCAATGAGCAGTTCTTC,CSAGGTSGSSGNEQFF
NA,many,TRBJ2-1,TRBV5-6,TGTGCCAGCAGCTTGTGGCGGGCCCCGTACAATGAGCAGTTCTTC,CASSLWRAPYNEQFF
NA,NA,TRBJ1-2,TRBV7-2,TGTGCCAGCAGCTTAGCGGCTACGGGGGGCTACACCTTC,CASSLAATGGYTF
TRBD2,many,TRBJ2-1,TRBV9,TGTGCCAGCAGCGTAGCAGAGGGGACTAGCGGGAGTAAATCCTACAATGAGCAGTTCTTC,CASSVAEGTSGSKSYNEQFF
NA,few,TRBJ1-2,TRBV12-3/TRBV12-4,TGTGCCAGCAGCACAGGGTTGGGTGGCTACACCTTC,CASSTGLGGYTF
TRBD1,NA,TRBJ1-1,TRBV19,TGTGCCAGTAGTACCGGGGACAGGATGAACACTGAAGCTTTCTTT,CASSTGDRMNTEAFF
TRBD2,NA,TRBJ2-7,TRBV4-3,TGCGCCAGCAGCCGACTTAGCGGGGGGAACTACGAGCAGTACTTC,CASSRLSGGNYEQYF
NA,NA,TRBJ2-1,TRBV5-1,TGCGCCAGCAGCTTGGTGGATTCCTACAATGAGCAGTTCTTC,CASSLVDSYNEQFF
TRBD2,many,TRBJ2-5,TRBV7-9,TGTGCCAGCAGCTTAGCGCTAGCGGGAGGCCAAGAGACCCAGTACTTC,CASSLALAGGQETQYF
TRBD1,few,TRBJ1-4,TRBV11-2,TGTGCCAGCAGCTTGGAACAGGGGCTAGGAAAACTGTTTTTT,CASSLEQGLGKLFF